Below are 21 T cell receptor beta chains sequenced from a single sample in a study of shared clonotypes between healthy human individuals (dated by TCRdb to 2019 to 2021). Library preparation used the immunoSEQ multiplex PCR assay. Held by TCRdb, this immuneACCESS table contains in-frame sequences only and omits some clones. Under half of the omission traces to an unresolved V gene where checked; the cause of the rest is unknown. The sample contains millions of clones, about 92% of them found a single time. The top ten constitute 1.5% to 2% of the sample. CD8 naive samples were CD45RO-negative cells positively selected for CCR7, giving a CD45RA+CCR7+ population that excluded TemRA cells. The sequencing input was naive CD8+ T cells from PBMCs. What the cell subset or site label conveys for this sample: CD45RA+CCR7+. These receptors all stem from a man younger than 35 in good health. Some clones in this sample may be carry-over from other donors' samples.

On this clone: This sample includes further DNA sequences coding for the same CDR3. The chain couples TRBV15 to TRBJ1-5; D possibly corresponds to TRBD1 (5 bases). This CDR3 comprises 15 residues. V lost 0 bases, J lost 0 bases, and 6 bases lay in between. CDR1 LNHNV and CDR2 YYDKDF come from the germline V gene (reference sequence). The CDR3 DNA follows: TGTGCCACCAGCAGAGAGGGGGATAGCAATCAGCCCCAGCATTTT. Translated, it gives CATSREGDSNQPQHF.

The genes are TRBV7-9 and TRBJ2-1; D not resolved. Germline values: CDR1 SEHNR, CDR2 FQNEAQ (reference sequence). Deletions cut 1 base from V and 4 bases from J, with 5 bases between. CDR3 length equals 13 residues. This CDR3 reads CASSLVMYNEQFF. In DNA, the CDR3 is TGTGCCAGCAGCTTAGTTATGTACAATGAGCAGTTCTTC. Full variable domain (missing parts from reference TRBV7-9 and TRBJ2-1): DTGVSQNPRHKITKRGQNVTFRCDPISEHNRLYWYRQTLGQGPEFLTYFQNEAQLEKSRLLSDRFSAERPKGSFSTLEIQRTEQGDSAMYLCASSLVMYNEQFFGPGTRLTVL.

J is TRBJ2-1 and V is TRBV27; 10 positions match TRBD1. The CDR3 contains 16 residues. V lost 4 bases and J lost 3; bases outside the gene matches: 6. Germline CDR1 and CDR2: MNHEY and SMNVEV (reference sequence). The CDR3: CASSSPGTGVYNEQFF. The CDR3 DNA follows: TGTGCCAGCAGTTCTCCCGGGACAGGGGTCTACAATGAGCAGTTCTTC.

V usage is TRBV5-1 and J usage is TRBJ2-1; maybe TRBD1 (6 bases). V lost 1 base and J 3 bases, leaving 8 bases between the germline ends. Germline CDR1 is SGHRS and CDR2 is YFSETQ. This CDR3 has 14 amino acids. The CDR3 loop reads CASSLRQDYNEQFF. CDR3 bases: TGCGCCAGCAGCTTGAGACAGGACTACAATGAGCAGTTCTTC.

The table lists this clone with a count of one. Other DNA sequences of this sample code for an identical CDR3. The chain joins TRBV18 to TRBJ1-1, with D perhaps matching TRBD1 (5 bases). Germline V gene data show CDR1 as KGHSH and CDR2 as LQKENI. This CDR3 has 12 amino acids. V lost 6 bases, J lost 8 bases, and 13 bases lay in between. DNA of the CDR3: TGTGCCAGCTCTCTTGGGACCGGCGAAGCTTTCTTT. Its protein is CASSLGTGEAFF.

This clone occurred a few times. This sequence joins TRBV28 and TRBJ1-1, with 9 bases that match TRBD1. CDR1 and CDR2 (germline): MDHEN, SYDVKM. V shed 10 bases and J 10 bases; nucleotides not matched to a gene: 7. There are 11 residues in the CDR3. The CDR3 loop reads CATGPTGGAFF. CDR3 in DNA: TGTGCCACCGGCCCGACAGGGGGAGCTTTCTTT.

The chain joins TRBV7-2 to TRBJ1-2, with D maybe TRBD1 (5 bases). With 6 bases removed from V and 1 base from J, the gap between germline ends came to 9 bases. CDR3 length: 13 residues. Germline-derived CDR1 and CDR2 are SGHTA and FQGNSA. CDR3 DNA: TGTGCCAGCAGTCCGGGGCTTAACTATGGCTACACCTTC. Translating it yields CASSPGLNYGYTF.

The genes are TRBV6-5 and TRBJ2-7; possible D gene TRBD1, 5 bases. The germline gives CDR1 MNHEY, CDR2 SVGAGI. This CDR3 spans 13 amino acids. Trimming left V 0 bases short and J 11 bases short, with 14 bases between. The CDR3 spells CASSYSSWAGKYF. In DNA form, the CDR3 reads TGTGCCAGCAGTTACTCCTCTTGGGCAGGGAAGTACTTC.

DNA for the CDR3: TGTGCCAGCAGTTTGCAGGGTGAAGAGACCCAGTACTTC. It translates to CASSLQGEETQYF. The chain joins TRBV27 to TRBJ2-5, with TRBD1 as a possible D gene (5 bases). The V gene lost 3 bases and the J gene lost 3 bases, with 8 bases spanning the gap. The CDR3 covers 13 residues. Germline-derived CDR1 and CDR2 are MNHEY and SMNVEV (reference sequence).

This chain links TRBV7-9 with TRBJ1-4, with 8 nucleotides matching TRBD1. Germline V gene lookup returns CDR1 SEHNR and CDR2 FQNEAQ (reference sequence). V was pared by 3 bases and J by 5 bases, with 2 bases of the junction left unmatched. The CDR3 runs to 14 residues. The chain's CDR3 is CASSFRQGNEKLFF. Here the CDR3 DNA reads TGTGCCAGCAGCTTCCGACAGGGGAATGAAAAACTGTTTTTT. Drawing the rest from reference TRBV7-9 and TRBJ1-4, the complete variable domain is DTGVSQNPRHKITKRGQNVTFRCDPISEHNRLYWYRQTLGQGPEFLTYFQNEAQLEKSRLLSDRFSAERPKGSFSTLEIQRTEQGDSAMYLCASSFRQGNEKLFFGSGTQLSVL.

This chain uses TRBV7-3 with TRBJ2-3; 8 nucleotides agree with TRBD1. Germline CDR1 reads SGHTA; CDR2 reads FQGTGA. The CDR3 is 18 amino acids. The trim removed 4 bases at V and 0 bases at J, leaving 12 bases unmatched. CDR3 sequence reads: CASSSTGVRPPSTDTQYF. CDR3 sequence (DNA): TGTGCCAGCAGCTCGACAGGGGTACGCCCTCCTAGCACAGATACGCAGTATTTT.

V is TRBV7-2 and J is TRBJ2-1; the match to TRBD2 covers 9 bases. The CDR3 has 12 amino acids. Germline trimming cut 2 bases from V and 10 bases from J; bases unmatched to any gene: 0. The germline CDR1 and CDR2 sequences are SGHTA and FQGNSA. The CDR3 DNA reads as TGTGCCAGCAGCTTACTAGCGGGGGAGCAGTTCTTC. This gives the protein CASSLLAGEQFF.

The V call is TRBV12-5, the J call TRBJ1-1; D not certain. Germline lookup yields CDR1 LGHNT and CDR2 FRNRAP. This CDR3 comprises 14 residues. The germline V and J ends were trimmed by 1 base and 3 bases, with 9 bases remaining between them. The CDR3 region is CASGLGLRDTEAFF. CDR3 coding DNA: TGTGCTAGTGGTTTGGGATTACGGGACACTGAAGCTTTCTTT.

Notes on this clone: Distinct nucleotide sequences in the sample also encode this CDR3. V is TRBV9 and J is TRBJ2-1, with 11 bases fitting TRBD2. Per germline, CDR1 SGDLS and CDR2 YYNGEE. V lost 4 bases to trimming and J lost 8 bases; unmatched junction nucleotides: 8. This CDR3 region has 15 residues. For the CDR3, the DNA is TGTGCCAGCAGCCCTAGCGGGAGGAGTTTGGATGAGCAGTTCTTC. As protein: CASSPSGRSLDEQFF.

The gene calls are TRBV9 and TRBJ1-4, with unresolved D. CDR1 and CDR2 (germline): SGDLS, YYNGEE. The CDR3 sequence is 15 residues long. Trimming cost V 4 bases and J 8 bases, with 18 bases left between them. The CDR3 DNA is TGTGCCAGCAGCTTGGGGTTGGGTATCGGGGAAAAACTGTTTTTT. This translates into CASSLGLGIGEKLFF.

This chain links TRBV12-5 with TRBJ2-1, with D maybe TRBD2 (6 bases). The V gene's germline CDR1 is LGHNT and CDR2 FRNRAP. The CDR3 spans 17 residues. V lost 0 bases to trimming and J lost 2 bases, with 14 bases between them. CDR3 coding DNA: TGTGCTAGTGGTTTGGTAGCGGGCACACCTACCTACAATGAGCAGTTCTTC. The encoded protein is CASGLVAGTPTYNEQFF.

V is TRBV29-1 and J is TRBJ1-4, with D uncertain. CDR1 and CDR2 from the germline V gene are SQVTM and ANQGSEA. The CDR3 is 15 residues long. Trimming shortened V by 4 bases and J by 10 bases, and 22 bases separated the two germline ends. The CDR3 is CSVARPGSSEGKLFF. The CDR3 region has the DNA TGCAGCGTTGCCAGGCCGGGGAGTAGTGAAGGAAAACTGTTTTTT.

This chain uses TRBV19 with TRBJ1-5; D gene uncertain. The CDR3 contains 13 residues. The germline V gene has CDR1 LNHDA and CDR2 SQIVND (reference sequence). Trimming took off 3 bases at V and 8 bases at J, with 11 bases between the two ends. CDR3 protein: CASSILSEEPQHF. CDR3 bases: TGTGCCAGTAGTATTCTTTCCGAGGAGCCCCAGCATTTT. The whole variable domain, remainder taken from reference TRBV19 and TRBJ1-5, is DGGITQSPKYLFRKEGQNVTLSCEQNLNHDAMYWYRQDPGQGLRLIYYSQIVNDFQKGDIAEGYSVSREKKESFPLTVTSAQKNPTAFYLCASSILSEEPQHFGDGTRLSIL.

The chain uses TRBV10-3 and TRBJ1-2; D gene ambiguous. Germline CDR1 reads ENHRY; CDR2 reads SYGVKD. The V and J ends lost 3 bases and 3 bases respectively, with 17 bases between them. This CDR3 is built from 16 residues. For the CDR3, the DNA is TGTGCCATCAGTGATATGCGCGATCACGGGGACTATGGCTACACCTTC. Its translation: CAISDMRDHGDYGYTF.

The chain is built from TRBV28 and TRBJ2-7; the D call may be TRBD1 or TRBD2 (6 bases each). This CDR3 is built from 14 residues. Trimming pared 3 bases from V and 2 bases from J, leaving 11 bases between. Germline CDR1 reads MDHEN; CDR2 reads SYDVKM. DNA for the CDR3: TGTGCCAGCAGTTTTGGCGGGACACCCTACGAGCAGTACTTC. Residues: CASSFGGTPYEQYF. Full variable domain (rest looked up from reference TRBV28 and TRBJ2-7): DVKVTQSSRYLVKRTGEKVFLECVQDMDHENMFWYRQDPGLGLRLIYFSYDVKMKEKGDIPEGYSVSREKKERFSLILESASTNQTSMYLCASSFGGTPYEQYFGPGTRLTVT.

The V call is TRBV7-9, the J call TRBJ1-6, with 9 bases fitting TRBD1. Germline CDR1 is SEHNR and CDR2 is FQNEAQ (reference sequence). This CDR3 has 16 residues. The ends lost 5 bases at V and 7 bases at J; junction bases unmatched: 9. CDR3 sequence (DNA): TGTGCCAGCAGCCCACAGGACAGGGGTCGGAATTCACCCCTCCACTTT. Protein: CASSPQDRGRNSPLHF.